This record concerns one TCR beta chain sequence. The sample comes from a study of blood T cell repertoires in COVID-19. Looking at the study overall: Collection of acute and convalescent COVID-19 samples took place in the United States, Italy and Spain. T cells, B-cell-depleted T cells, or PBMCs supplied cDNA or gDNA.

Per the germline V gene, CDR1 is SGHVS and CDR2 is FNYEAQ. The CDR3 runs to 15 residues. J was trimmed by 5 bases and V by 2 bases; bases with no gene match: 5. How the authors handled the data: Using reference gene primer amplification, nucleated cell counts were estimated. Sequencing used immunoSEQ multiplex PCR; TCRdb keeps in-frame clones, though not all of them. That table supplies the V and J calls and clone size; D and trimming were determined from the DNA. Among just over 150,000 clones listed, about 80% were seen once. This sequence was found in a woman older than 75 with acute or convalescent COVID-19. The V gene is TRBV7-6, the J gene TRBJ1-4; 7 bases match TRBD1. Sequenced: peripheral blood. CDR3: CASSLTGTVNEKLFF. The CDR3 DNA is TGTGCCAGCAGCTTAACAGGGACAGTGAATGAAAAACTGTTTTTT.